The present T cell receptor beta chain was sequenced within a study of blood T cell repertoires in COVID-19. Whole-study context: From the United States, Italy and Spain came samples of acute and convalescent COVID-19. PBMCs, B-cell-depleted T cells, or T cells were the source of the cDNA or gDNA that made up the material.

Sequenced by immunoSEQ multiplex PCR; TCRdb stores in-frame clones only, minus some. The profile covers around 180,000 clones, with 76% appearing a single time and around 16% taken by the ten largest. The CDR3 sequence is 15 residues long. Germline V CDR1 and CDR2: GTSNPN, SVGIG (reference sequence). V lost 3 bases and J lost 3, with 15 bases in between. Cohorts were based on clinical histories the participants reported. Specimen: PBMCs or T cells enriched from blood (not recorded which). This chain joins TRBV30 and TRBJ2-1; D is possibly TRBD1 (6 bases). The clonotype originates from a woman aged 45-60 years with acute COVID-19. As DNA, the CDR3 is TGTGCCTGGAGCTTACAGGGTCCTCTCTACAATGAGCAGTTCTTC. Translated, it gives CAWSLQGPLYNEQFF.